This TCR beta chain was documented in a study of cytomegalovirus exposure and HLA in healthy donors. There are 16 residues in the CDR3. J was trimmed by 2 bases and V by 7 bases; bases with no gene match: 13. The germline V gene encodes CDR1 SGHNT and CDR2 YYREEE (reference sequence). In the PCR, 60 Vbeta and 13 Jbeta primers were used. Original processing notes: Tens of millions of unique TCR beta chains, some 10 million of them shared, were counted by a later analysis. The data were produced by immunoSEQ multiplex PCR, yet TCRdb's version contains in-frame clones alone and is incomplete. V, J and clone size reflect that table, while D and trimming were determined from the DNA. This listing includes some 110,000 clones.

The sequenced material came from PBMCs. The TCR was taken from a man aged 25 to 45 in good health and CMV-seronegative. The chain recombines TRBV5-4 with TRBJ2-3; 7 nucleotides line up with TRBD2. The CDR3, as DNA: TGTGCCAGCCCCGCGTGGGGGGGATCAGCCACAGATACGCAGTATTTT. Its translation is CASPAWGGSATDTQYF.